One sample yielded the 32 T cell receptor beta chains listed below, sequenced in a study of CD8 T cells in Susac syndrome. RNA amounts of about 0.5 to 1 ug underwent reverse transcription with random hexamers. One entry per CDR3 protein, called by TCRdb with MiXCR from the immunoSEQ multiplex PCR reads. This table has more than 40,000 distinct CDR3 sequences, 93% appearing once. What was sequenced was CD8+ T cells from PBMCs. These receptors were collected from a human donor in good health.

The genes are TRBV19 and TRBJ2-2, with D unclear. This CDR3 is 13 amino acids long. Trimming stripped 3 bases from V and 6 bases from J, with 8 bases between. Germline values: CDR1 LNHDA, CDR2 SQIVND (reference sequence). For the CDR3, the DNA is TGTGCCAGTAGTATCTCTGGGTCCGGGGAGCTGTTTTTT. Translation gives CASSISGSGELFF.

The chain recombines TRBV11-2 with TRBJ2-1; 10 bases fit TRBD2. Germline V gene data show CDR1 as SGHAT and CDR2 as FQNNGV. The ends lost 4 bases at V and 2 bases at J; junction bases unmatched: 17. CDR3 length: 20 amino acids. The CDR3 reads CASSSPKNNISGRTYNEQFF. DNA of the CDR3: TGTGCCAGCAGCTCCCCTAAGAATAATATTAGCGGGAGGACCTACAATGAGCAGTTCTTC.

This sequence joins TRBV2 and TRBJ1-1; unclear D gene. This CDR3 contains 8 residues. Germline V CDR1 and CDR2: SNHLY, FYNNEI. Trimming left V 10 bases short and J 8 bases short, with 5 bases between. The CDR3: CAIDEAFF. CDR3 coding DNA: TGTGCCATCGACGAAGCTTTCTTT.

The J gene is TRBJ2-2, the V gene TRBV14; D is possibly TRBD2 (5 bases). Germline V gives CDR1 SGHDN, CDR2 FVKESK. This CDR3 is built from 15 residues. V was cut by 0 bases and J by 5 bases, with 10 bases left in between. CDR3 residues: CASSQEGGWTGELFF. The DNA for the CDR3 is TGTGCCAGCAGCCAAGAAGGAGGTTGGACCGGGGAGCTGTTTTTT.

CDR3 protein: CASSVAGAGETQYF. Here the CDR3 DNA reads TGTGCCAGCAGTGTTGCAGGGGCTGGGGAGACCCAGTACTTC. J is TRBJ2-5 and V is TRBV2; possible D gene TRBD1, 6 bases. Trimming stripped 4 bases from V and 5 bases from J, with 14 bases between. The CDR3 contains 14 residues. In germline, CDR1 is SNHLY, CDR2 FYNNEI.

With regard to this clonotype: Sequence at one end of the junction differs from germline and may be a read error. The V call is TRBV29-1, the J call TRBJ2-7; 11 positions agree with TRBD2. The CDR3 spans 16 residues. CDR1 is SQVTM, CDR2 ANQGSEA, per germline. The CDR3 sequence is CSVALAGERVSHEQYF. As DNA, the CDR3 is TGCAGCGTTGCACTAGCGGGAGAACGAGTCTCCCACGAGCAGTACTTC.

This sequence joins TRBV27 and TRBJ1-5; no reliable D call. The CDR3 runs to 16 residues. Deletions cut 4 bases from V and 5 bases from J, with 18 bases between. Per the germline V gene, CDR1 is MNHEY and CDR2 is SMNVEV (reference sequence). The CDR3 protein is CASSSSGPGADQPQHF. In DNA form, the CDR3 reads TGTGCCAGCAGTTCCTCGGGCCCCGGAGCTGATCAGCCCCAGCATTTT.

The rearrangement links TRBV11-2 to TRBJ2-3, with TRBD2 identical over 9 bases. Germline V CDR1 and CDR2: SGHAT, FQNNGV. V lost 4 bases, J lost 2 bases, and 4 bases stayed unmatched. This CDR3 has 15 amino acids. CDR3 in DNA: TGTGCCAGCAGCTGGACTAGCGCGTTCACAGATACGCAGTATTTT. Amino acids: CASSWTSAFTDTQYF.

V is TRBV3-1 and J is TRBJ2-7, with TRBD1 as a possible D gene (6 bases). This CDR3 is built from 15 residues. In germline, CDR1 is LGHDT, CDR2 YNNKEL (reference sequence). V gave up 0 bases and J gave up 3 bases, with 12 bases separating them. CDR3 sequence (DNA): TGTGCCAGCAGCCAAGATGAGGACAGCCACTACGAGCAGTACTTC. As protein: CASSQDEDSHYEQYF.

This clonotype was found once. The rearrangement uses TRBV18 and TRBJ1-5, with D possibly being TRBD1 (5 bases). This CDR3 has 17 residues. CDR1 KGHSH and CDR2 LQKENI come from the germline V gene. The ends were cut back, 1 base at V and 2 bases at J, with 15 bases in the middle. Here the CDR3 reads CASSPRPGAPGNQPQHF. In nucleotides, the CDR3 is TGTGCCAGCTCACCACGTCCCGGGGCGCCGGGCAATCAGCCCCAGCATTTT.

This chain links TRBV7-9 with TRBJ2-7; TRBD1 agrees at 9 bases. CDR1 and CDR2 (germline): SEHNR, FQNEAQ (reference sequence). V lost 4 bases and J lost 6; bases outside the gene matches: 10. This CDR3 has 15 residues. The CDR3 protein is CASSSRDRDGAEQYF. The CDR3 coding sequence is TGTGCCAGCAGCTCCCGGGACAGGGATGGGGCCGAGCAGTACTTC. The whole variable domain, remainder taken from reference TRBV7-9 and TRBJ2-7, is DTGVSQNPRHKITKRGQNVTFRCDPISEHNRLYWYRQTLGQGPEFLTYFQNEAQLEKSRLLSDRFSAERPKGSFSTLEIQRTEQGDSAMYLCASSSRDRDGAEQYFGPGTRLTVT.

V and J are TRBV3-1 and TRBJ2-3; 9 bases line up with TRBD2. J gave up 2 bases and V 4 bases, and 7 bases lay outside the gene matches. From germline, CDR1 is LGHDT and CDR2 YNNKEL (reference sequence). The CDR3 spans 16 residues. The CDR3 coding sequence is TGTGCCAGCAGCCCTGGGCTAGCGGGACCCACAGATACGCAGTATTTT. Its translation is CASSPGLAGPTDTQYF.

The J gene is TRBJ1-2, the V gene TRBV29-1; weak D call: TRBD1 (6 bases). The V gene's germline CDR1 is SQVTM and CDR2 ANQGSEA. This CDR3 region has 12 residues. Trimming removed 1 base from V and 7 bases from J, with 10 bases in between. CDR3 nucleotide sequence: TGCAGCGTTGAAGGATCGGGGGCTGGCTACACCTTC. Translating it yields CSVEGSGAGYTF.

This clonotype was observed a handful of times. J is TRBJ2-7 and V is TRBV27, with D unresolved. With 3 bases removed from V and 2 bases from J, the gap between germline ends came to 5 bases. The CDR3 contains 12 residues. Germline V gene lookup returns CDR1 MNHEY and CDR2 SMNVEV (reference sequence). The CDR3 coding sequence is TGTGCCAGCAGTTTGGCAGCCTACGAGCAGTACTTC. It translates to CASSLAAYEQYF.

This chain uses TRBV3-1 with TRBJ2-7; tentative D call: TRBD1 (5 bases). The CDR3 spans 12 residues. V was shortened by 3 bases and J by 5 bases, with 8 bases between the two germline ends. Germline V gives CDR1 LGHDT, CDR2 YNNKEL (reference sequence). As DNA, the CDR3 is TGTGCCAGCAGCCACAGGGTGAACGAGCAGTACTTC. The encoded protein is CASSHRVNEQYF.

The V and J genes are TRBV4-1 and TRBJ1-5; D ambiguous. CDR1 is MGHRA and CDR2 is YSYEKL in the germline V gene. The CDR3 length is 15 residues. Trimming pared 3 bases from V and 0 bases from J, leaving 9 bases between. CDR3 in amino acids: CASSQRTDSNQPQHF. The CDR3 DNA sequence: TGCGCCAGCAGCCAGAGGACGGATAGCAATCAGCCCCAGCATTTT.

This rearrangement joins TRBV14 to TRBJ2-7, with unresolved D. Germline CDR1 SGHDN, CDR2 FVKESK. The CDR3 contains 16 residues. V lost 1 base, J lost 3 bases, and 16 bases lay in between. As DNA, the CDR3 is TGTGCCAGCAGCCAAGCGACAAGAGAATCGAACTACGAGCAGTACTTC. It yields the protein CASSQATRESNYEQYF.

The chain is built from TRBV7-2 and TRBJ2-3, with 7 bases aligning to TRBD2. In germline, CDR1 is SGHTA, CDR2 FQGNSA. The CDR3 spans 14 residues. Trimming took 5 bases from V and 0 from J; bases not matched to a gene: 2. The CDR3 DNA is TGTGCCAGCAGCCGAGCGGGAAGCACAGATACGCAGTATTTT. This sequence encodes CASSRAGSTDTQYF.

J is TRBJ2-7 and V is TRBV5-6, with D tentatively TRBD2 (6 bases). The germline CDR1 and CDR2 sequences are SGHDT and YYEEEE. The CDR3 totals 15 residues. V was pared by 5 bases and J by 0 bases, with 15 bases between. The CDR3: CASSMGTWSSYEQYF. The DNA for the CDR3 is TGTGCCAGCAGTATGGGGACTTGGAGCTCCTACGAGCAGTACTTC.

The V call is TRBV29-1, the J call TRBJ2-2; 7 nucleotides align to TRBD1. Germline V gene sequence: CDR1 SQVTM, CDR2 ANQGSEA. V dropped 6 bases and J dropped 7; count of bases not matched to a gene: 8. CDR3 length: 13 residues. The CDR3 sequence: CSVPDRAGGELFF. CDR3 nucleotides: TGCAGCGTGCCTGACAGGGCGGGCGGGGAGCTGTTTTTT.

This clonotype came up once. V usage is TRBV2 and J usage is TRBJ1-2; tentatively, D is TRBD1 (6 bases). The V end lost 7 bases, the J end lost 4 bases, and 16 bases lay between the germline ends. In germline, CDR1 is SNHLY, CDR2 FYNNEI. The CDR3 is 14 amino acids. The CDR3 bases are TGTGCCAGCAAGGGGGAGCAGAGGGCCTATGGCTACACCTTC. Residues: CASKGEQRAYGYTF.

V is TRBV15 and J is TRBJ1-2, with D maybe TRBD1 (5 bases). Germline assignment: CDR1 LNHNV and CDR2 YYDKDF (reference sequence). This CDR3 contains 14 residues. The V gene lost 4 bases and the J gene lost 4 bases, with 13 bases spanning the gap. The CDR3 reads CATSKVGAGYGYTF. The CDR3 nucleotides read TGTGCCACCAGCAAAGTCGGGGCAGGCTATGGCTACACCTTC.

The chain is built from TRBV29-1 and TRBJ1-2; D is uncertain. Per germline, CDR1 SQVTM and CDR2 ANQGSEA. V was clipped by 4 bases and J by 4 bases, with 16 bases between them. The length of the CDR3 is 14 residues. In nucleotides, the CDR3 is TGCAGCGTTGTTTTTGTCCAGGATTCCTATGGCTACACCTTC. It yields the protein CSVVFVQDSYGYTF.

The chain recombines TRBV27 with TRBJ2-7, with D possibly being TRBD2 (6 bases). The ends were cut back, 5 bases at V and 0 bases at J, with 20 bases in the middle. The CDR3 has 17 residues. The germline CDR1 and CDR2 sequences are MNHEY and SMNVEV (reference sequence). CDR3 loop: CASSPSPISGSSYEQYF. CDR3 nucleotide sequence: TGTGCCAGCAGTCCCTCGCCGATTAGCGGTAGCTCCTACGAGCAGTACTTC.

This chain connects TRBV5-1 to TRBJ2-7; 12 bases fit TRBD2. The CDR3 is 15 amino acids. The J segment lost 8 bases and the V segment lost 4 bases, leaving 10 bases of the junction unmatched. Germline values: CDR1 SGHRS, CDR2 YFSETQ. CDR3 nucleotides: TGCGCCAGCAGCCCCGGACTAGCGGGACCCTATCAGCAGTACTTC. It is translated as CASSPGLAGPYQQYF.

The rearrangement joins TRBV9 to TRBJ1-3; unclear D gene. The CDR3 covers 13 residues. In germline, CDR1 is SGDLS, CDR2 YYNGEE. Trimming left V 0 bases short and J 3 bases short, with 4 bases between. CDR3 in DNA: TGTGCCAGCAGCGTAGATGGTGGAAACACCATATATTTT. It codes for CASSVDGGNTIYF.

The V call is TRBV18, the J call TRBJ2-1; 9 nucleotides agree with TRBD1. This CDR3 is built from 15 residues. Germline V gives CDR1 KGHSH, CDR2 LQKENI. With V trimmed by 6 bases and J by 0 bases, 3 bases remained unmatched. CDR3: CASSPTGGSYNEQFF. As DNA, the CDR3 is TGTGCCAGCTCTCCGACAGGGGGCTCCTACAATGAGCAGTTCTTC.

The genes are TRBV7-9 and TRBJ2-1; 12 bases are shared with TRBD2. This CDR3 is 16 amino acids long. With V trimmed by 5 bases and J by 2 bases, 4 bases remained unmatched. CDR1 is SEHNR and CDR2 is FQNEAQ in the germline V gene (reference sequence). CDR3 DNA sequence: TGTGCCAGCAGCCCGACTAGCGGGAGCACCTACAATGAGCAGTTCTTC. Its protein product is CASSPTSGSTYNEQFF.

V is TRBV7-9 and J is TRBJ2-5; 7 bases are shared with TRBD1. Trimming cost V 1 base and J 0 bases; bases outside gene matches: 2. There are 15 residues in the CDR3. Germline CDR1 reads SEHNR; CDR2 reads FQNEAQ (reference sequence). The CDR3 DNA follows: TGTGCCAGCAGCTTAGTAACAGGGGACCAAGAGACCCAGTACTTC. It encodes CASSLVTGDQETQYF. Filled out from reference TRBV7-9 and TRBJ2-5, the complete variable domain reads DTGVSQNPRHKITKRGQNVTFRCDPISEHNRLYWYRQTLGQGPEFLTYFQNEAQLEKSRLLSDRFSAERPKGSFSTLEIQRTEQGDSAMYLCASSLVTGDQETQYFGPGTRLLVL.

This clonotype turned up a few times. The CDR3, as DNA: TGCAGTGCTATCATACTAGCGGGAGAAACCTACGAGCAGTACTTC. Translating it yields CSAIILAGETYEQYF. The chain recombines TRBV20-1 with TRBJ2-7; 11 nucleotides align to TRBD2. V gave up 4 bases and J gave up 2 bases; unmatched junction bases: 7. The CDR3 is made up of 15 amino acids. CDR1 is DFQATT and CDR2 is SNEGSKA in the germline V gene (reference sequence).

In this sample, this clonotype turned up once. This CDR3 reads CSARGPSGTTYEQYF. The CDR3 DNA reads as TGCAGTGCTAGAGGGCCTAGCGGGACAACCTACGAGCAGTACTTC. The chain carries TRBV20-1 and TRBJ2-7; 9 bases line up with TRBD2. The junction had 6 bases not matched to a gene; V was cut back by 1 base and J by 2 bases. Germline V gives CDR1 DFQATT, CDR2 SNEGSKA (reference sequence). The CDR3 is 15 amino acids.

The genes are TRBV4-2 and TRBJ2-3, with TRBD2 matching over 11 bases. V gave up 4 bases and J gave up 1 base; unmatched junction bases: 10. The CDR3 covers 18 residues. The germline V gene encodes CDR1 LGHNA and CDR2 YNFKEQ. The CDR3 sequence is CASSLLAGTSGGTDTQYF. The CDR3 DNA reads as TGTGCCAGCAGCCTATTGGCCGGGACTAGCGGTGGCACAGATACGCAGTATTTT.